These 8 T cell receptor beta chains were sequenced from one sample in a study of cytomegalovirus exposure and HLA in healthy donors. 13 Jbeta primers and 60 Vbeta primers were used for the PCR. The table came from immunoSEQ multiplex PCR; TCRdb's copy has only in-frame clones and leaves some out. The sample lists 150,000 to 200,000 clones, about four fifths occurring once. Sequenced: PBMCs. These TCRs come from a woman aged 50 to 65 in good health and CMV-seronegative.

The genes are TRBV28 and TRBJ2-1; D possibly corresponds to TRBD1 (6 bases). V was clipped by 5 bases and J by 6 bases, with 14 bases between them. CDR1 and CDR2 from the germline V gene are MDHEN and SYDVKM. This CDR3 region has 14 residues. The CDR3 nucleotides read TGTGCCAGCAGTATCTCTTGGACAGCCAATGAGCAGTTCTTC. As protein: CASSISWTANEQFF.

The chain recombines TRBV11-2 with TRBJ2-1; 9 positions match TRBD1. V shed 4 bases and J 5 bases; nucleotides not matched to a gene: 3. Germline V gene data show CDR1 as SGHAT and CDR2 as FQNNGV. The CDR3 totals 14 residues. CDR3 bases: TGTGCCAGCAGCTCCCGGACAGGGGACAATGAGCAGTTCTTC. It yields the protein CASSSRTGDNEQFF.

The genes are TRBV2 and TRBJ1-5; D unclear. This CDR3 has 14 amino acids. The V end was cut by 4 bases, the J end by 0 bases, with 7 bases between. In germline, CDR1 is SNHLY, CDR2 FYNNEI. CDR3 region: CASSGGYSNQPQHF. For the CDR3, the DNA is TGTGCCAGCAGTGGCGGGTATAGCAATCAGCCCCAGCATTTT.

The rearrangement links TRBV13 to TRBJ2-5, with TRBD2 matching 9 bases. The V segment lost 4 bases and the J segment 4 bases; nucleotides outside the gene matches: 10. The CDR3 runs 16 residues. Germline loops: CDR1 PRHDT, CDR2 FYEKMQ (reference sequence). The CDR3 nucleotides are TGTGCCAGCAGCTCCTGGACTAGCGAGGCTGGAGAGACCCAGTACTTC. This codes for CASSSWTSEAGETQYF.

The chain links TRBV4-1 to TRBJ1-4, with TRBD1 identical over 9 bases. Germline CDR1 and CDR2: MGHRA and YSYEKL. The CDR3 is 16 residues long. V trimming: 4 bases; J trimming: 8 bases; junction bases outside the gene matches: 11. This CDR3 reads CASSLDRGQGWEKLFF. The CDR3 nucleotides read TGCGCCAGCAGCCTAGATAGGGGACAGGGATGGGAAAAACTGTTTTTT.

The CDR3 loop reads CASSPPAGAHTDTQYF. The CDR3, as DNA: TGTGCCAGCAGCCCCCCTGCGGGGGCCCACACAGATACGCAGTATTTT. The V call is TRBV9, the J call TRBJ2-3, with D possibly TRBD2 on 7 matching bases. CDR1 SGDLS and CDR2 YYNGEE come from the germline V gene. Trimming took 4 bases from V and 2 from J, leaving 17 bases between them. The CDR3 is 16 amino acids. Complete variable domain (other parts from reference TRBV9 and TRBJ2-3): DSGVTQTPKHLITATGQRVTLRCSPRSGDLSVYWYQQSLDQGLQFLIQYYNGEERAKGNILERFSAQQFPDLHSELNLSSLELGDSALYFCASSPPAGAHTDTQYFGPGTRLTVL.

Turning to this clone: The sample holds other DNA sequences that translate to the same CDR3. The chain links TRBV10-2 to TRBJ1-2; D is unclear. Germline values: CDR1 WSHSY, CDR2 SAAADI. The germline V and J ends were trimmed by 6 bases and 0 bases, with 14 bases remaining between them. The CDR3 sequence is 15 residues long. CDR3 region: CASRGDPASNYGYTF. CDR3 DNA sequence: TGCGCCAGCAGGGGAGATCCAGCCTCTAACTATGGCTACACCTTC.

The V gene is TRBV11-3, the J gene TRBJ2-2; D is unresolved. CDR1 is SGHNT, CDR2 YENEEA, per germline. Between the trimmed V and J ends, which lost 2 bases and 1 base, there was a span of 8 bases. CDR3 length: 15 amino acids. CDR3 region: CASSLRSQNTGELFF. CDR3 in DNA: TGTGCCAGCAGCTTAAGGAGCCAGAACACCGGGGAGCTGTTTTTT.